The next 8 T cell receptor beta chains were all read from a single sample in a study of cytomegalovirus exposure and HLA in healthy donors (dated by TCRdb to 2017 to 2019). Library construction relied on the immunoSEQ multiplex PCR assay. A mixture of 60 forward primers for TCR Vbeta segments and 13 reverse primers for TCR Jbeta segments was used in the multiplex PCR. TCRdb took this table from immuneACCESS and kept in-frame rearrangements with V and J called. Such tables lack part of the clones; where checked against another copy, unresolved V genes explain under half of the gap, and the rest is unexplained. The sample has under 150,000 clones on record, roughly three quarters of them singletons. Less than 2% of the sample is held by the ten biggest clonotypes. The sample consisted of PBMCs. All receptors derive from a woman aged 40 to 50 in good health and CMV-seronegative.

The gene calls are TRBV5-1 and TRBJ1-2; TRBD1 aligns across 7 bases. The V segment lost 4 bases and the J segment 3 bases; nucleotides outside the gene matches: 3. CDR3 size: 13 residues. Germline V gives CDR1 SGHRS, CDR2 YFSETQ. CDR3 amino acids: CASSQDRDYGYTF. The CDR3 coding sequence is TGCGCCAGCAGCCAAGACAGGGACTATGGCTACACCTTC.

The sample holds a few counts of this clone. The chain combines TRBV19 with TRBJ2-7, with 15 bases fitting TRBD2. Germline CDR1 is LNHDA and CDR2 is SQIVND (reference sequence). The junction had 4 bases not matched to a gene; V was cut back by 5 bases and J by 2 bases. This CDR3 is 16 amino acids long. CDR3 nucleotides: TGTGCCAGTAGTGAGGGACTAGCGGGAGGAACCTACGAGCAGTACTTC. Translation: CASSEGLAGGTYEQYF.

The chain is built from TRBV10-1 and TRBJ2-1, with D maybe TRBD2 (6 bases). V lost 7 bases to trimming and J lost 3 bases, with 13 bases between them. Germline loops: CDR1 WNHNN, CDR2 SYGVQD (reference sequence). The CDR3 spans 14 residues. The chain's CDR3 is CASIRRENYNEQFF. CDR3 DNA sequence: TGCGCCAGCATAAGGCGGGAAAACTACAATGAGCAGTTCTTC.

V is TRBV7-9 and J is TRBJ2-5; TRBD1 matches at 10 bases. The DNA end favors TRBJ2-7, so the J call may be wrong. This CDR3 contains 18 residues. Germline CDR1 is SEHNR and CDR2 is FQNEAQ (reference sequence). CDR3 residues: CASSIGKTGTGEKYEQYF. The CDR3, as DNA: TGTGCCAGCAGCATTGGGAAAACCGGGACAGGGGAGAAATACGAGCAGTACTTC.

V is TRBV27 and J is TRBJ2-7, with TRBD2 as a possible D gene (5 bases). The germline V gene encodes CDR1 MNHEY and CDR2 SMNVEV (reference sequence). Trimming took off 1 base at V and 7 bases at J, with 11 bases between the two ends. This CDR3 is built from 13 residues. CDR3 DNA sequence: TGTGCCAGCAGTTTATATCCCGGGGTGGAGCAGTACTTC. It specifies CASSLYPGVEQYF.

This chain's CDR3 is CASSLGQGPYNEQFF. In DNA form, the CDR3 reads TGTGCCAGCAGCCTGGGACAGGGTCCCTACAATGAGCAGTTCTTC. V and J are TRBV11-3 and TRBJ2-1, with 9 bases lining up with TRBD1. V shed 5 bases and J 2 bases; nucleotides not matched to a gene: 4. The CDR3 is 15 residues long. Germline lookup yields CDR1 SGHNT and CDR2 YENEEA.

This clone was detected only a few times. The chain uses TRBV28 and TRBJ2-1, with D possibly TRBD2 on 6 matching bases. CDR3 length equals 18 residues. V lost 2 bases and J lost 4, with 21 bases in between. The germline V gene has CDR1 MDHEN and CDR2 SYDVKM. The CDR3 reads CASSLGEESTPLYNEQFF. CDR3 nucleotide sequence: TGTGCCAGCAGTTTAGGGGAGGAGAGCACTCCTTTATACAATGAGCAGTTCTTC.

V is TRBV6-1 and J is TRBJ1-5; 9 bases are shared with TRBD1. CDR3 length: 15 residues. CDR1 MNHNS and CDR2 SASEGT come from the germline V gene. J lost 11 bases, V lost 3 bases, and 11 bases had no gene match. The CDR3 DNA sequence: TGTGCCAGCAGTGAGGGACAGGGATGGACCAAAGCCCAGCATTTT. It encodes CASSEGQGWTKAQHF.